This TCR beta chain was identified during a study of post-analysis software for immune sequencing data. Study information: Relapsing-remitting, secondary progressive and progressive-relapsing courses of multiple sclerosis were included. Study-wide results and limits: Samples made in the same batch grouped tightly together by F measure. With TRBV5-6, TRBV5-1 and TRBV20-1 included, about five TRBV segments were more frequent in patients than in controls. Compared with controls, patients showed significantly lower normalized Chao1 diversity.

Unique molecular identifiers featured in each of the TCR beta cDNA libraries. T cells numbering about 0.85 to 10 million yielded cDNA molecules that totaled about 500,000. In TCRdb, the PCR reads were re-called with MiXCR into one record per CDR3 protein. The sample has 350,000 to 450,000 distinct CDR3 sequences; approximately 39% are singletons. As regards this clonotype: Its antigen is not identified.

This CDR3 has 17 amino acids. Looked up from germline, CDR1 is LNHNV and CDR2 is YYDKDF (reference sequence). V shed 0 bases, J shed 7 bases, and the junction held 8 bases outside the gene matches. This chain connects TRBV15 to TRBJ2-1; the match to TRBD2 covers 11 bases. This sequence originates from a girl between 2 and 10 years old with multiple sclerosis. The source material was blood. The CDR3 sequence: CATSRDRSGGARNEQFF. The CDR3 nucleotides are TGTGCCACCAGCAGAGACCGTAGCGGGGGGGCGAGGAATGAGCAGTTCTTC.